A selection of T cell receptor beta chains follows, all from one sample in a study of CD8+CD57+ T cells in acquired aplastic anemia. TCRdb called the reads again in MiXCR, with one record for every CDR3 protein. The data show 160,000 or so distinct CDR3 sequences, with more than 45% seen just once and 1.1% held by the top ten. Sequencing was carried out using sorted CD4+, CD8+, or CD8+CD57+ T cells (not recorded which) from PBMCs. Every receptor here comes from a human donor with aplastic anemia. The CDR3 runs from the conserved cysteine through the conserved F or W. The D gene is left open where the match is weak. Size tells how often a clone was seen (once, few, many) or the class of an expanded clone, and some rows leave it out.

v_gene: TRBV5-1
d_gene: TRBD2
j_gene: TRBJ2-5
abundance: many
CDR3aa: CASLSGGTGGQETQYF
CDR3nt: TGCGCCAGCCTCAGCGGGGGAACGGGGGGGCAAGAGACCCAGTACTTC

v_gene: TRBV5-1
d_gene: NA
j_gene: TRBJ1-1
abundance: many
CDR3aa: CASSLAGEGRTEAFF
CDR3nt: TGCGCCAGCAGCTTGGCGGGGGAGGGACGAACTGAAGCTTTCTTT

v_gene: TRBV10-3
d_gene: TRBD2
j_gene: TRBJ2-1
abundance: NA
CDR3aa: CAISDGLAGHNEQFF
CDR3nt: TGTGCCATCAGTGACGGACTAGCGGGGCACAATGAGCAGTTCTTC

v_gene: TRBV29-1
d_gene: NA
j_gene: TRBJ2-1
abundance: many
CDR3aa: CSVEGRETPQYNEQFF
CDR3nt: TGCAGCGTTGAAGGGCGTGAAACCCCCCAGTACAATGAGCAGTTCTTC

v_gene: TRBV19
d_gene: NA
j_gene: TRBJ2-3
abundance: many
CDR3aa: CASTLPGEDTQYF
CDR3nt: TGTGCCAGTACCCTCCCAGGGGAAGATACGCAGTATTTT

v_gene: TRBV11-1
d_gene: TRBD2
j_gene: TRBJ2-1
abundance: NA
CDR3aa: CASSPSGAYNEQFF
CDR3nt: TGTGCCAGCAGCCCTAGCGGCGCCTACAATGAGCAGTTCTTC

v_gene: TRBV3-1
d_gene: NA
j_gene: TRBJ1-2
abundance: NA
CDR3aa: CASSQARQSFNYGYTF
CDR3nt: TGTGCCAGCAGCCAAGCTCGACAGTCGTTTAACTATGGCTACACCTTC

v_gene: TRBV2
d_gene: NA
j_gene: TRBJ1-6
abundance: NA
CDR3aa: CASSLCGWGNSPLHF
CDR3nt: TGTGCCAGCAGCTTATGCGGCTGGGGAAATTCACCCCTCCACTTT

v_gene: TRBV7-9
d_gene: NA
j_gene: TRBJ2-5
abundance: many
CDR3aa: CASSRTSQETQYF
CDR3nt: TGTGCCAGCAGCAGGACAAGCCAAGAGACCCAGTACTTC

v_gene: TRBV12-3/TRBV12-4
d_gene: TRBD2
j_gene: TRBJ2-1
abundance: NA
CDR3aa: CASSLASGYHNEQFF
CDR3nt: TGTGCCAGCAGTTTGGCTAGCGGGTACCACAATGAGCAGTTCTTC

v_gene: TRBV9
d_gene: NA
j_gene: TRBJ1-1
abundance: many
CDR3aa: CASSVGLGKEAFF
CDR3nt: TGTGCCAGCAGCGTAGGGTTGGGTAAAGAAGCTTTCTTT

v_gene: TRBV4-3
d_gene: TRBD1
j_gene: TRBJ2-5
abundance: NA
CDR3aa: CASSQDLYRGRRVAQYF
CDR3nt: TGCGCCAGCAGCCAAGATCTATACAGGGGGAGACGAGTGGCCCAGTACTTC

v_gene: TRBV15
d_gene: NA
j_gene: TRBJ1-5
abundance: once
CDR3aa: CATSPSTTAFNQPQHF
CDR3nt: TGTGCCACCAGCCCATCTACGACAGCTTTCAATCAGCCCCAGCATTTT

v_gene: TRBV10-3
d_gene: NA
j_gene: TRBJ1-6
abundance: medium-sized
CDR3aa: CAISEGGSALHF
CDR3nt: TGTGCCATCAGTGAAGGGGGATCGGCCCTCCACTTT

v_gene: TRBV9
d_gene: TRBD2
j_gene: TRBJ2-5
abundance: NA
CDR3aa: CASSGTSGGVGTQYF
CDR3nt: TGTGCCAGCAGCGGGACTAGCGGGGGCGTGGGGACCCAGTACTTC

v_gene: TRBV6-1
d_gene: TRBD1
j_gene: TRBJ2-7
abundance: NA
CDR3aa: CASRGERQGPYEQYF
CDR3nt: TGTGCCAGCAGGGGGGAGAGACAGGGGCCCTACGAGCAGTACTTC

v_gene: TRBV19
d_gene: NA
j_gene: TRBJ1-2
abundance: NA
CDR3aa: CAFDLVRYTF
CDR3nt: TGTGCCTTTGATTTGGTCCGCTACACCTTC

v_gene: TRBV24-1
d_gene: NA
j_gene: TRBJ1-2
abundance: NA
CDR3aa: CATSDTDFPGLNGYTF
CDR3nt: TGTGCCACCAGTGACACGGACTTCCCAGGCCTCAATGGCTACACCTTC

v_gene: TRBV12-3/TRBV12-4
d_gene: NA
j_gene: TRBJ2-7
abundance: many
CDR3aa: CASSLSSSYEQYF
CDR3nt: TGTGCCAGCAGTTTAAGCAGCTCCTACGAGCAGTACTTC

v_gene: TRBV2
d_gene: NA
j_gene: TRBJ2-6
abundance: NA
CDR3aa: CASTERRILISGANVLTF
CDR3nt: TGTGCCAGCACCGAAAGACGGATCCTAATCTCTGGGGCCAACGTCCTGACTTTC

v_gene: TRBV15
d_gene: TRBD1
j_gene: TRBJ1-3
abundance: many
CDR3aa: CATRGQKGRNTIYF
CDR3nt: TGTGCCACCAGGGGACAGAAGGGGAGGAACACCATATATTTT

v_gene: TRBV6-1
d_gene: TRBD1
j_gene: TRBJ1-2
abundance: many
CDR3aa: CASSRTGVGYGYTF
CDR3nt: TGTGCCAGCAGCCGGACAGGCGTTGGTTATGGCTACACCTTC

v_gene: TRBV19
d_gene: NA
j_gene: TRBJ2-7
abundance: once
CDR3aa: CAWSGRRSYYEQYF
CDR3nt: TGTGCCTGGAGTGGGAGGCGGTCTTACTACGAGCAGTACTTC

v_gene: TRBV15
d_gene: NA
j_gene: TRBJ2-5
abundance: NA
CDR3aa: CATSRDQAGSVWETQYF
CDR3nt: TGTGCCACCAGCAGAGATCAAGCAGGGTCGGTTTGGGAGACCCAGTACTTC

v_gene: TRBV10-1
d_gene: NA
j_gene: TRBJ1-6
abundance: few
CDR3aa: CASSESGKKSSPLHF
CDR3nt: TGCGCCAGCAGTGAGTCGGGCAAAAAGAGCTCACCCCTCCACTTT

v_gene: TRBV4-2
d_gene: NA
j_gene: TRBJ2-7
abundance: many
CDR3aa: CASSQDPGAHFEQYF
CDR3nt: TGTGCCAGCAGCCAAGATCCGGGGGCCCACTTCGAGCAGTACTTC

v_gene: TRBV15
d_gene: TRBD2
j_gene: TRBJ2-1
abundance: NA
CDR3aa: CATSRGGAGANNEQFF
CDR3nt: TGTGCCACCAGCAGAGGAGGGGCGGGAGCGAACAATGAGCAGTTCTTC

v_gene: TRBV5-1
d_gene: TRBD2
j_gene: TRBJ2-7
abundance: NA
CDR3aa: CASSPRGGNEQYF
CDR3nt: TGCGCCAGCAGCCCACGGGGGGGTAACGAGCAGTACTTC

v_gene: TRBV12-3/TRBV12-4
d_gene: NA
j_gene: TRBJ2-2
abundance: many
CDR3aa: CASSSRVTGELFF
CDR3nt: TGTGCCAGCAGTTCAAGGGTCACCGGGGAGCTGTTTTTT

v_gene: TRBV24-1
d_gene: TRBD1
j_gene: TRBJ2-7
abundance: few
CDR3aa: CATQGDSYEQYF
CDR3nt: TGTGCCACCCAGGGGGACTCCTACGAGCAGTACTTC